This TCR beta chain was sequenced for a study of blood T cell repertoires in COVID-19. V shed 0 bases and J 4 bases; nucleotides not matched to a gene: 7. Germline CDR1 reads MNHEY; CDR2 reads SMNVEV (reference sequence). The CDR3 contains 16 residues. Assay used: immunoSEQ multiplex PCR; TCRdb lists only in-frame clones, some missing. The table shows roughly 260,000 clones, with more than 75% occurring only once. This TCR derives from a woman aged 18-35 years who had recovered from COVID-19. Sequencing was done on a sample of PBMCs or T cells enriched from blood (not recorded which). The chain has TRBV27 and TRBJ1-1; TRBD1 matches 8 bases. CDR3: CASSLSKTGGVTEAFF. For the CDR3, the DNA is TGTGCCAGCAGTTTATCGAAAACAGGGGGAGTCACTGAAGCTTTCTTT.